This T cell receptor beta chain is from a study of cytomegalovirus exposure and HLA in healthy donors (dated by TCRdb to 2016 to 2017). A note on the overall study: An earlier analysis of 550 to 700 of the donors reported roughly 270 Gb of sequence data and 117 million unique TCR beta sequences from roughly 180 million T cells. To decide whether each TCR beta V gene segment behaved as functional or pseudogenic, an earlier analysis of approximately 590 of the donors relied on high-throughput TCR beta sequencing. All discovery cohort repertoires had been generated on a single sequencing platform. An early release covering about 600 HLA-typed donors comprised about 300 gigabases of sequencing data and around 86 million unique TCR sequences. The later analysis used no new phenotypic data to find candidate immune exposures, relying instead on TCR beta sequences and their occurrence across donors. To predict cytomegalovirus infection status, the study combined high-throughput TCR immunosequencing, statistical association of individual TCRs with disease status, and machine learning. In addition to the first cohort of hundreds of subjects, a separate validation cohort of approximately 120 different subjects was used. The T cell repertoires of 666 subjects were profiled by immunosequencing and related to cytomegalovirus serostatus. A later analysis re-analyzed previously published TCR beta repertoires from hundreds of donors and added high-resolution HLA genotyping to study TCR occurrence patterns. Class I and class II HLA loci were covered by the typing at four-digit resolution. Donor age, sex, ethnicity and CMV serostatus were compiled alongside the repertoire data. The number of donors typed differed by locus, with 629-630 for A, B, C, DRB1 and DQB1, approximately 500 for DQA1, under 610 for DPA1, and 450 to 480 for DPB1. Of the roughly 390 genotyped donors, around 81% fell in the genetic ancestry cluster associated with self-reported Caucasian donors. Across some 400 genotyped donors of the cohort, an average of about 220,000 unique TCR beta nucleotide sequences per donor were sequenced, and 15% to 20% of those sequences were non-productive. A later genetic analysis used genome-wide SNP genotypes for about 65% of the roughly 700 donors, treating that subset as a discovery cohort. Four to six DR-DQ haplotypes were handled as single units for association and clustering, since linkage in the cohort was strong. The study aimed to test whether cataloging public T cell receptors could reveal signatures of past pathogen exposure.

Paper-wide results and their limitations: According to a later analysis, TCR association rates differed among HLA loci, with DRB1 alleles showing the most associated TCRs and HLA-C alleles showing the fewest. The cohort was sequenced for TCR beta chains only, and without alpha or paired-chain data the features that could be detected were limited. Strong co-occurrence of HLA alleles, especially DR and DQ, made assigning TCR associations to individual alleles difficult. For the cohort, immune exposure information was limited to CMV serostatus. In a later genetic analysis, a missense DCLRE1C variant was associated with V-gene and J-gene trimming of TCR beta chains, and the association was replicated in an independent cohort. A total of 150 to 200 TCR beta chains were listed by the study as associated with cytomegalovirus. Correlated functional status among segregating V segments might reflect linkage disequilibrium, but an unknown experimental factor could not be ruled out. In a later analysis, around 15,000 TCR beta sequences were associated with specific HLA alleles at a false discovery rate of 0.05. According to a later genetic analysis, donors in an Asian-associated ancestry cluster had fewer N-insertions in productive TCRs than the roughly 670-donor mean. A further reported finding was that TCR beta sequences accurately predicted the HLA-A and HLA-B alleles for most subjects in the first cohort. Most TCR sequences were observed very rarely across donors, whereas some public TCRs were present in many individuals. In vitro tests confirmed that three of the cytomegalovirus-associated TCR beta chains recognize cytomegalovirus antigens. The 87-base-pair reads could not distinguish some IMGT-functional V segments, including TRBV6-2 and TRBV6-3, so those segments were excluded. In a later analysis, HLA-associated TCR beta chains were found to be more clonally expanded and to have lower generation probabilities than equally common non-associated chains. The presence/absence analyses assumed that sequencing depth was roughly uniform across donors, and that assumption may not be true. Because HLA typing was unavailable for some donors at each locus, only the typed subset was used in association tests. A cluster of highly shared sequence variants was judged likely to represent a technical artifact of the sequencing pipeline. It was suggested by the authors that the approach could potentially be generalized to other disease states and immunological phenotypes. In an earlier analysis of 587 of the donors, most TCR beta V segments appeared in productive rearrangements about 87% or about 30% of the time, broadly matching IMGT annotations. Because counts were too low, approximately 18 rarely observed V segments, including chromosome 9 orphons, were excluded from the earlier analysis of under 650 of the donors. In a later analysis, most CMV-associated TCR beta chains were found to appear HLA-restricted, with HLA associations seemingly driven largely by CMV exposure. Several of the top co-occurrence clusters appeared to be linked to parvovirus B19, influenza, CMV and Epstein-Barr virus, according to a later analysis. In both the original and validation cohorts, the classifier was reported to diagnose cytomegalovirus status with high specificity and sensitivity.

Trimming costs V 0 bases and J 9 bases, and their ends lie 12 bases apart. The CDR3, cysteine through phenylalanine, is 14 amino acids long. This entry keeps only the CDR3 DNA: 42 bases, framed from base 1. For CDR1 and CDR2, the germline V gene (reference sequence) lists GTSNPN and SVGIG. The cohort consisted of 600 or so healthy bone marrow donors. Cohort members were all nominally healthy when sampled, although unrecorded immune exposures were likely present. The donor tested CMV seropositive, placing the donor among the approximately 310 seropositive members of the cohort. Each donor provided a peripheral blood sample, and peripheral blood mononuclear cells were used for TCR beta sequencing. The Qiagen DNeasy Blood Extraction Kit was used to extract genomic DNA from the blood cell samples. On this clone itself: Its binding antigen is unknown.

The library was obtained by the immunoSEQ multiplex PCR assay. The multiplex PCR relied on a mix of 60 forward primers for TCR Vbeta segments and 13 reverse primers for TCR Jbeta segments. The CDR3 region of rearranged TCR beta genes was amplified from genomic DNA by a multiplex PCR assay. The amplified TCR beta libraries were sequenced on the Illumina HiSeq System as 87-base-pair reads. The authors processed their data as follows. A later analysis counted approximately 76 million unique TCR beta chains across the 550 to 800 repertoires, and around 12 million of these chains were shared by at least two donors. Raw reads were error-corrected and collapsed into unique sequences by a nearest-neighbor algorithm in which closely related sequences were merged to remove PCR and sequencing errors. V, D and J gene segments were assigned by aligning CDR3 sequences to IMGT reference sequences. For a sequence to be retained, at least a six-nucleotide match to both a V gene segment and a J gene segment was required. Rearrangements were called productive when the CDR3 lacked stop codons and stayed in frame with V and J; all others were non-productive. CDR3 was defined by IMGT convention, running from the second conserved V-encoded cysteine to the conserved J-encoded phenylalanine. The earlier analysis of 500 to 750 of the donors excluded any sequence lacking an unambiguous match to a single V gene segment. In an earlier analysis of approximately 550 of the donors, V segments were called functional above 56.7% productive rearrangements and were called segregating when the between-donor standard deviation exceeded 5%. A statistical classification framework was developed to diagnose cytomegalovirus status using the catalog of TCR beta chain sequences. In a later analysis, V and J genes were assigned by comparing TCR nucleotide sequences against IMGT/GENE-DB human TR gene sequences. Using the TCRdist pipeline, a later analysis assigned CDR3 sequences along with most-parsimonious VDJ recombination scenarios. A later analysis defined each TCR beta chain by its CDR3 amino acid sequence plus V-gene family, and excluded reads lacking a unique V-gene family. To address suspected cross-contamination and a sequencing artifact, a later analysis removed roughly 640 highly shared, low-generation-probability nucleotide sequences. A later analysis calculated a clonal expansion index for each public chain from normalized within-repertoire ranks of inferred template counts. In a later analysis, generation probabilities were computed with a VDJ recombination model fitted to out-of-frame rearrangements, and the resulting probabilities were checked against IGoR. A later analysis scored TCR-TCR, TCR-HLA and TCR-CMV co-occurrence with hypergeometric tests, applying a repertoire-size bias correction to TCR pairs. To estimate false discovery rates, a later analysis permuted the HLA or CMV assignments 20 times. In a later analysis, co-occurring TCRs were grouped using DBSCAN, with TCRdist sequence similarity added in when clustering inside HLA-allele-positive subsets. Co-occurrence clustering excluded repertoires with fewer than 30,000 or more than 120,000 public chains, plus five with anomalous nucleotide sharing. Drawn from immuneACCESS, this table holds only the in-frame rearrangements with V and J called that TCRdb kept. Clones are partly lost; checked studies trace under half to an unresolved V gene and leave the rest unexplained. From that table come the V and J calls and clone size; the DNA was used to work out D and trimming. This sample's table has entries for around 200,000 clones. The top ten clones comprise 0.75% to 0.85% of the sample.

The V gene is TRBV30 and the J gene is TRBJ1-6, with TRBD1 as a weak D call on 5 bases. This clonotype was sampled from a woman aged 18 to 35 in good health and CMV-seropositive. The sample comprised PBMCs. This receptor carries the CDR3 CAWSVRGGSSPLHF. In nucleotide form, the sequence is TGTGCCTGGAGTGTGAGGGGCGGGAGTTCACCCCTCCACTTT.